Below, one T cell receptor beta chain is given with its context. This sample is part of a study of blood T cell repertoires in COVID-19. Across the whole study: Sample material is recorded as cDNA or gDNA derived from T cells, B-cell-depleted T cells, or PBMCs.

The data were produced by immunoSEQ multiplex PCR, yet TCRdb's version contains in-frame clones alone and is incomplete. The sample has about 400,000 clones, approximately 86% seen once; the top ten hold around 2%. CDR1 SGHNT and CDR2 YYREEE come from the germline V gene (reference sequence). Trimming took off 4 bases at V and 7 bases at J, with 20 bases between the two ends. This CDR3 region has 16 residues. The sequence came from a woman between 40 and 50 years old with acute COVID-19. Input material: PBMCs or T cells enriched from blood (not recorded which). The V call is TRBV5-4, the J call TRBJ2-2, with D possibly TRBD2 on 6 matching bases. CDR3 region: CASSLPQAGEVGELFF. DNA for the CDR3: TGTGCCAGCAGCCTTCCCCAGGCTGGGGAGGTCGGGGAGCTGTTTTTT.